The 2 T cell receptor beta chains below come from one sample, sequenced in a study of technical replicates of blood from several donors. The assay was immunoSEQ multiplex PCR, and TCRdb's table has in-frame clones only and misses some. Of roughly 70,000 clones listed, 95% to 98% are singletons. The sample comprised T cells isolated from PBMCs. The receptors derive from a human donor in good health.

This chain links TRBV27 with TRBJ1-5, with D uncertain. The V gene lost 1 base and the J gene lost 4 bases, with 17 bases spanning the gap. This CDR3 is 17 amino acids long. The germline CDR1 and CDR2 sequences are MNHEY and SMNVEV (reference sequence). The CDR3 is CASSLYPPGFGNQPQHF. DNA of the CDR3: TGTGCCAGCAGTTTATACCCGCCGGGGTTTGGGAATCAGCCCCAGCATTTT.

J is TRBJ1-5 and V is TRBV6-1; 11 bases match TRBD1. V was clipped by 7 bases and J by 6 bases; unmatched bases: 5. The CDR3 is 14 amino acids. Looked up from germline, CDR1 is MNHNS and CDR2 is SASEGT. CDR3 region: CASTLGQGGQPQHF. The CDR3 nucleotides are TGTGCCAGCACCCTGGGACAGGGGGGTCAGCCCCAGCATTTT.